Sequencing of this T cell receptor (beta chain) was carried out in a study of blood T cell repertoires in COVID-19. V lost 1 base to trimming and J lost 1 base; unmatched junction nucleotides: 5. Germline CDR1 is SGHTA and CDR2 is FQGNSA. The CDR3 is made up of 16 amino acids. Clones were read by immunoSEQ multiplex PCR, and TCRdb kept only the in-frame ones, dropping some. Of hundreds of thousands of clones in the sample, over 75% are singletons; the top ten hold more than 3%. This clonotype originated in a woman aged 45 to 65 with active or convalescent COVID-19. Material for sequencing was peripheral blood. The chain couples TRBV7-2 to TRBJ1-2; 8 bases align to TRBD1. The CDR3 DNA is TGTGCCAGCAGCTTAGGACGACAGGGGAGTAACTATGGCTACACCTTC. It specifies CASSLGRQGSNYGYTF.